This record looks at one TCR beta chain sequence and its context. Which antigen it targets is not known. There are no base qualities to consult, and no much larger clone falls within one base. This sample was taken from a study of CD8+ T cells in alopecia areata (dated by TCRdb to 2016 to 2018). Regarding the research as a whole: The study used high-throughput TCRbeta sequencing to examine T cell clonal expansion in alopecia areata, in both the C3H/HeJ mouse model and human patients. Scalp tissue and sorted CD4+ and CD8+ peripheral blood T cells from patchy and totalis/universalis alopecia areata patients and from healthy controls were covered by human TCRbeta sequencing. Scalp clonality was compared among normal scalp (n=4), patchy alopecia areata scalp (n=8), and alopecia totalis/universalis scalp (n=8). RNA was obtained with the PAXgene miRNA kit for fixed scalp, the miRNeasy kit for PBMCs, and the RNeasy kit for mouse skin. immunoSEQ multiplex PCR using 35 Vbeta forward primers and 13 Jbeta reverse primers was used to amplify TCRbeta CDR3 regions.

Library preparation used the immunoSEQ multiplex PCR assay. To provide template for TCR sequencing, every sample had RNA extracted and reverse transcribed into cDNA. SuperScript III was used for first-strand cDNA synthesis, primed with a 2:1 mix of oligo-dT and random hexamers. A synthetic immune receptor repertoire was used to measure amplification bias, and any remaining bias was corrected computationally. From the authors' description of their analysis: Raw reads were preprocessed to remove errors, and CDR3 was defined according to IMGT conventions as the region from the conserved cysteine to phenylalanine. Clonality was computed by normalizing Shannon entropy by log2 of the number of productive unique TCRs and subtracting the result from 1. Whether each scalp clone was CD4 or CD8 was inferred by checking scalp TCRbeta sequences against the CD4 and CD8 repertoires from sorted blood. TCRdb took this table from immuneACCESS and kept in-frame rearrangements with V and J called. Such tables lack part of the clones; where checked against another copy, unresolved V genes explain under half of the gap, and the rest is unexplained. From that table come the V and J calls and clone size; the DNA was used to work out D and trimming. The sample includes fewer than 150,000 clones, with 55% to 80% observed a single time. The top ten hold about 3% of the sample.

V and J are truncated by 3 bases and 9 bases respectively, leaving an intervening sequence of 16 bases. Inclusive of the bounding cysteine and phenylalanine, the CDR3 is 14 residues long. CDR3 DNA is the only sequence kept; it has 42 bases, read in frame from the first base. CDR1 and CDR2 (SGDLS, YYNGEE) derive from the germline V gene. Results and caveats for the whole study, not just this receptor: Compared with mice, TCR sequences shared between patients were less clear, possibly partly because of HLA diversity across the patient population. Higher clonality and more expanded CD8+ clones were observed in lesional scalp than in normal scalp, particularly in alopecia totalis/universalis, a finding suggestive of antigenic drive. Resident alphabeta T cells in normal human skin are also sequenced, complicating scalp TCR repertoire analysis, unlike mouse skin dominated by gammadelta T cells.

After PBMCs were isolated by density centrifugation and stained for CD3, CD4 and CD8, a FACSAria was used to sort CD4+ and CD8+ T cells. Scalp biopsies and blood samples were obtained from unaffected controls. The receptor was derived from a human donor in good health. Sequenced: CD4+ T cells sorted from blood. The rearranged chain carries TRBV9 and TRBJ2-1; TRBD2 is perhaps the D gene, given 6 matching bases. The DNA is as follows: TGTGCCAGCAGCGCCGGGACTGCTGGAGGTGAGCAGTTCTTC. Translated, it gives CASSAGTAGGEQFF.